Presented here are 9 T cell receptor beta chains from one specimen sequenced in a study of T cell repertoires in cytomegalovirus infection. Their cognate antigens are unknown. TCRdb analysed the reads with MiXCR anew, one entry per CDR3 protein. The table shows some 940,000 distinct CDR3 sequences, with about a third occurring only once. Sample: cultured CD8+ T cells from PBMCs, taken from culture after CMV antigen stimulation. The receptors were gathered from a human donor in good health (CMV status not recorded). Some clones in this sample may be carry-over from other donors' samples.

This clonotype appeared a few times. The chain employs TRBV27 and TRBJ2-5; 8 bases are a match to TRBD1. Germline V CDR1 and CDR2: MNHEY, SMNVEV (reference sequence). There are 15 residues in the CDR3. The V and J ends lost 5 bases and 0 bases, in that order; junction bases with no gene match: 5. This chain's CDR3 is CASSRRTGYQETQYF. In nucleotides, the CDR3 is TGTGCCAGCAGTCGGCGGACAGGGTACCAAGAGACCCAGTACTTC.

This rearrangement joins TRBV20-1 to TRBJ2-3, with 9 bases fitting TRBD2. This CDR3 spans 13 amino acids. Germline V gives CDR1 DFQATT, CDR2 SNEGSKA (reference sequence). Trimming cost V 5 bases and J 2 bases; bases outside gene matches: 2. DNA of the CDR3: TGCAGTGCTGAGCGGGGGGACACAGATACGCAGTATTTT. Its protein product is CSAERGDTDTQYF.

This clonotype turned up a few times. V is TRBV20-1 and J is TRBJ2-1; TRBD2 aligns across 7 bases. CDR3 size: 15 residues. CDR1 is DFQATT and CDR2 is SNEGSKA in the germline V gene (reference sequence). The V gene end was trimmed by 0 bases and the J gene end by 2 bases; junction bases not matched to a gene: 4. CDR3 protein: CSARDLGGAYNEQFF. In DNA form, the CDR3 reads TGCAGTGCTAGAGATCTTGGGGGGGCCTACAATGAGCAGTTCTTC.

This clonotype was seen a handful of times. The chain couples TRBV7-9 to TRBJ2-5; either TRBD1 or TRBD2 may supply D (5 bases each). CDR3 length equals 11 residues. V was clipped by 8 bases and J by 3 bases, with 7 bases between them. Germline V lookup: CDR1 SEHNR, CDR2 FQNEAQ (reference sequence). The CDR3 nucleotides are TGTGCCAGCGAGGGGAAAGAGACCCAGTACTTC. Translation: CASEGKETQYF.

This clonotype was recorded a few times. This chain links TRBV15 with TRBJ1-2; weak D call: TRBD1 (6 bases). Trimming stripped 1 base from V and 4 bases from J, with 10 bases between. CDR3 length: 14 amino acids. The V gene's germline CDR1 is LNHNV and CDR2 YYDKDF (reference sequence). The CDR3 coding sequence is TGTGCCACCAGCAGAGTGGGGGGCGGCTATGGCTACACCTTC. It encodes CATSRVGGGYGYTF.

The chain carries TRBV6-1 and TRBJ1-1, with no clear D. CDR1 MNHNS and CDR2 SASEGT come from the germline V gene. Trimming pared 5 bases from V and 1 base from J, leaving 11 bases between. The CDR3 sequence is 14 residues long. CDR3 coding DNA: TGTGCCAGCAGTTCCCTGGACGGGAACACTGAAGCTTTCTTT. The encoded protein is CASSSLDGNTEAFF.

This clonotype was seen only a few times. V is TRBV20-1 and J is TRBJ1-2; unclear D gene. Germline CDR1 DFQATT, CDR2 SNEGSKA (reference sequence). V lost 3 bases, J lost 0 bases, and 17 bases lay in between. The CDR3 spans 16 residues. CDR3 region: CSARDRSAIANYGYTF. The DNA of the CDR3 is TGCAGTGCTAGGGATAGATCAGCCATAGCTAACTATGGCTACACCTTC.

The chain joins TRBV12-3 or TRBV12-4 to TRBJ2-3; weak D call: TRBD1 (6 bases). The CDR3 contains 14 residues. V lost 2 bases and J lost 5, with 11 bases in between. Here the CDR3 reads CASSLRTEVDTQYF. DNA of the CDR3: TGTGCCAGCAGTTTACGGACAGAGGTAGATACGCAGTATTTT.

The CDR3 reads CASTRGGGQSNQPQHF. CDR3 in DNA: TGTGCCAGCACCCGGGGGGGGGGGCAAAGCAATCAGCCCCAGCATTTT. This sequence joins TRBV12-3 or TRBV12-4 and TRBJ1-5; the D gene is possibly TRBD1 (6 bases). The CDR3 covers 16 residues. Trimming removed 7 bases at V and 1 base at J, with 17 bases between.